Each of the 20 T cell receptor beta chains below was sequenced from the same sample in a study of cytomegalovirus exposure and HLA in healthy donors (dated by TCRdb to about 2017). Preparation of the library involved the immunoSEQ multiplex PCR assay. For the multiplex PCR, a mixture combining 60 forward primers for TCR Vbeta segments and 13 reverse primers for TCR Jbeta segments was used. TCRdb took this table from immuneACCESS and kept in-frame rearrangements with V and J called. Such tables lack part of the clones; where checked against another copy, unresolved V genes explain under half of the gap, and the rest is unexplained. The sample table lists a few hundred thousand clones, approximately 80% of them with a count of one. The biggest ten clones account for 2.9% of the sample. Source material: PBMCs. Receptors originate from a man aged 25 to 45 in good health and CMV-seronegative.

The chain couples TRBV28 to TRBJ1-4; TRBD1 agrees at 8 bases. From germline, CDR1 is MDHEN and CDR2 SYDVKM. This CDR3 is 19 amino acids long. The trim removed 1 base at V and 2 bases at J, leaving 12 bases unmatched. CDR3 coding DNA: TGTGCCAGCAGTTTATCAGGGGGCATTTCTTATTCTACTAATGAAAAACTGTTTTTT. Translation: CASSLSGGISYSTNEKLFF. The full variable domain, rest sourced from reference TRBV28 and TRBJ1-4, is DVKVTQSSRYLVKRTGEKVFLECVQDMDHENMFWYRQDPGLGLRLIYFSYDVKMKEKGDIPEGYSVSREKKERFSLILESASTNQTSMYLCASSLSGGISYSTNEKLFFGSGTQLSVL.

This chain links TRBV19 with TRBJ2-2; TRBD2 matches 9 bases. Germline-derived CDR1 and CDR2 are LNHDA and SQIVND (reference sequence). CDR3 size: 16 residues. V was pared by 7 bases and J by 4 bases, with 10 bases of the junction left unmatched. The CDR3 nucleotides read TGTGCCAGTAATCGACTAGCGGCTCCTTTCACCGGGGAGCTGTTTTTT. Protein sequence: CASNRLAAPFTGELFF.

CDR3 residues: CASSWASRTNYGYTF. The CDR3 nucleotides read TGCGCCAGCAGCTGGGCAAGCAGGACTAACTATGGCTACACCTTC. V gene TRBV5-1 combines with J gene TRBJ1-2; D gene ambiguous. This CDR3 comprises 15 residues. Germline CDR1 reads SGHRS; CDR2 reads YFSETQ. V lost 3 bases, J lost 0 bases, and 12 bases lay in between.

This sequence joins TRBV7-9 and TRBJ1-4; 7 nucleotides agree with TRBD1. The ends lost 5 bases at V and 4 bases at J; junction bases unmatched: 7. The germline V gene has CDR1 SEHNR and CDR2 FQNEAQ (reference sequence). CDR3 length equals 15 residues. The DNA of the CDR3 is TGTGCCAGCAGCCCCCGGGACAGTGGTAATGAAAAACTGTTTTTT. This gives the protein CASSPRDSGNEKLFF.

This clone is a singleton in its sample. The chain couples TRBV6-1 to TRBJ2-7, with D possibly TRBD1 on 6 matching bases. In germline, CDR1 is MNHNS, CDR2 SASEGT. Trimming left V 5 bases short and J 5 bases short, with 19 bases between. The CDR3 covers 15 residues. The CDR3 DNA follows: TGTGCCAGCAGTTCCCCGACAGGCGGGTCGGACGAGCAGTACTTC. Protein sequence: CASSSPTGGSDEQYF.

This clone appeared a single time. The chain recombines TRBV5-4 with TRBJ2-4, with TRBD1 identical over 8 bases. CDR3 length: 16 residues. V shed 3 bases and J 0 bases; nucleotides not matched to a gene: 5. The V gene's germline CDR1 is SGHNT and CDR2 YYREEE (reference sequence). CDR3 in DNA: TGTGCCAGCAGCTCCGGACAGGGCATAGCCAAAAACATTCAGTACTTC. Its translation: CASSSGQGIAKNIQYF.

V usage is TRBV9 and J usage is TRBJ1-5; 7 bases match TRBD1. Trimming at V came to 3 bases and at J to 3 bases, leaving 9 bases not matched to a gene. This CDR3 comprises 16 residues. Per the germline V gene, CDR1 is SGDLS and CDR2 is YYNGEE. The CDR3 nucleotides read TGTGCCAGCAGCGGAGGGGAGGACAGGCTCAATCAGCCCCAGCATTTT. This translates into CASSGGEDRLNQPQHF.

This clone showed up just once. The CDR3: CASSSATGTGSSPLHF. Here the CDR3 DNA reads TGTGCCAGCAGCTCCGCGACCGGGACAGGGTCCTCACCCCTCCACTTT. This chain connects TRBV7-9 to TRBJ1-6, with 9 bases that match TRBD1. Germline loops: CDR1 SEHNR, CDR2 FQNEAQ (reference sequence). V dropped 4 bases and J dropped 10; count of bases not matched to a gene: 11. There are 16 residues in the CDR3.

This clone was seen a single time. The rearrangement joins TRBV15 to TRBJ1-6; TRBD1 matches 7 bases. V dropped 7 bases and J dropped 3; count of bases not matched to a gene: 6. This CDR3 region has 15 residues. The germline gives CDR1 LNHNV, CDR2 YYDKDF (reference sequence). The CDR3 spells CATNARDSYNSPLHF. The CDR3 region has the DNA TGTGCCACCAATGCCCGGGACAGCTATAATTCACCCCTCCACTTT.

The chain links TRBV4-1 to TRBJ2-2; D gene uncertain. There are 15 residues in the CDR3. Germline values: CDR1 MGHRA, CDR2 YSYEKL. V lost 5 bases and J 0 bases, leaving 10 bases between the germline ends. The DNA for the CDR3 is TGCGCCAGCAGCTATACAGTTACGAACACCGGGGAGCTGTTTTTT. Protein sequence: CASSYTVTNTGELFF.

The rearrangement joins TRBV28 to TRBJ1-1; TRBD1 matches at 8 bases. The length of the CDR3 is 16 residues. Germline assignment: CDR1 MDHEN and CDR2 SYDVKM. With 3 bases clipped from V and 3 bases from J, the junction kept 9 bases outside the gene matches. The CDR3 bases are TGTGCCAGCAGTTTGAGGACAGGGATAGGGGACACTGAAGCTTTCTTT. Protein product: CASSLRTGIGDTEAFF.

The chain couples TRBV7-6 to TRBJ2-1; the match to TRBD2 covers 7 bases. The CDR3 runs 16 residues. Looked up from germline, CDR1 is SGHVS and CDR2 is FNYEAQ. V was pared by 3 bases and J by 0 bases, with 5 bases of the junction left unmatched. This CDR3 is CASSFGGGSSYNEQFF. The CDR3 DNA is TGTGCCAGCAGCTTTGGGGGGGGTAGCTCCTACAATGAGCAGTTCTTC.

The gene calls are TRBV6-1 and TRBJ2-7; 9 positions agree with TRBD1. The germline gives CDR1 MNHNS, CDR2 SASEGT. Trimming cost V 5 bases and J 4 bases; bases outside gene matches: 6. The CDR3 is 14 amino acids. The CDR3 loop reads CASSSATGGYEQYF. CDR3 in DNA: TGTGCCAGCAGTTCTGCGACAGGGGGATACGAGCAGTACTTC.

This chain joins TRBV13 and TRBJ2-5; 13 nucleotides match TRBD2. The V segment lost 4 bases and the J segment 2 bases; nucleotides outside the gene matches: 4. Germline loops: CDR1 PRHDT, CDR2 FYEKMQ (reference sequence). The CDR3 totals 16 residues. The DNA of the CDR3 is TGTGCCAGCAGCTCCTGGACTAGCGGGGGACAAGAGACCCAGTACTTC. Its translation: CASSSWTSGGQETQYF.

V usage is TRBV6-4 and J usage is TRBJ1-1; TRBD1 might be the D (6 bases). The CDR3 runs 13 residues. From germline, CDR1 is MRHNA and CDR2 SNTAGT. V gave up 5 bases and J gave up 5 bases, with 12 bases separating them. The CDR3 spells CASSHREGTEAFF. The CDR3 DNA reads TGTGCCAGCAGTCACAGGGAGGGGACTGAAGCTTTCTTT.

This clone has just one count. The chain carries TRBV5-4 and TRBJ1-4; 10 nucleotides line up with TRBD1. CDR1 is SGHNT, CDR2 YYREEE, per germline (reference sequence). V was pared by 3 bases and J by 4 bases, with 9 bases of the junction left unmatched. This CDR3 is 17 amino acids long. For the CDR3, the DNA is TGTGCCAGCAGCTCCGGGACAGGGGATCGGGATAATGAAAAACTGTTTTTT. Translating it yields CASSSGTGDRDNEKLFF.

Notes on this clone: Other DNA sequences in the same sample also yield this CDR3. The rearrangement links TRBV9 to TRBJ2-7; possibly TRBD1 for D (5 bases). Germline lookup yields CDR1 SGDLS and CDR2 YYNGEE. The CDR3 runs to 14 residues. Trimming removed 2 bases from V and 3 bases from J, with 12 bases in between. CDR3 DNA sequence: TGTGCCAGCAGCGTGTCTACAGGAGTCTACGAGCAGTACTTC. Its protein is CASSVSTGVYEQYF.

In regard to this clone: One end of the junction does not line up with germline, which may come from a read error. The chain recombines TRBV7-9 with TRBJ1-1; no firm D call. The CDR3 loop spans 16 amino acids. Germline V gives CDR1 SEHNR, CDR2 FQNEAQ (reference sequence). The CDR3 spells CSSSLATPLPNTEAFF. For the CDR3, the DNA is TGTTCCAGCAGCTTAGCAACTCCTCTTCCTAACACTGAAGCTTTCTTT.

The CDR3 is CASRKAGDNEQYF. CDR3 nucleotide sequence: TGCGCCAGCAGAAAGGCAGGGGATAACGAGCAGTACTTC. This chain joins TRBV5-1 and TRBJ2-7; TRBD1 might be the D (6 bases). This CDR3 is 13 amino acids long. Germline V lookup: CDR1 SGHRS, CDR2 YFSETQ. V was clipped by 5 bases and J by 5 bases, with 14 bases between them.

The rearrangement joins TRBV7-6 to TRBJ1-5; no clear D. Deletions cut 1 base from V and 5 bases from J, with 12 bases between. This CDR3 spans 15 amino acids. Germline V lookup: CDR1 SGHVS, CDR2 FNYEAQ. CDR3 bases: TGTGCCAGCAGCTTAGACTCGGGGTGGCATCAGCCCCAGCATTTT. It yields the protein CASSLDSGWHQPQHF.